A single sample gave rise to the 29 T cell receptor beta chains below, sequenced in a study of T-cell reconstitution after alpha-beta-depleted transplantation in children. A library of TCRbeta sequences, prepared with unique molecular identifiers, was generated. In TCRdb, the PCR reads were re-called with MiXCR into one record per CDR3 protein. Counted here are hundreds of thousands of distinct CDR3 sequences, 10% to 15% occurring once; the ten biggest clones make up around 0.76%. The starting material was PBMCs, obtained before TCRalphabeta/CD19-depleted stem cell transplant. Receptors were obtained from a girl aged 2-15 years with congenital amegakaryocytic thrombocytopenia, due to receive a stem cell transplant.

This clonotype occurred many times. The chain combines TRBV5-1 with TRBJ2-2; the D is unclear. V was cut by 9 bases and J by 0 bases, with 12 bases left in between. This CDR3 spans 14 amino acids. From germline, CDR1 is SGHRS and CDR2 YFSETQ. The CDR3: CATKVGPNTGELFF. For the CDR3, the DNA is TGCGCCACCAAGGTTGGGCCGAACACCGGGGAGCTGTTTTTT.

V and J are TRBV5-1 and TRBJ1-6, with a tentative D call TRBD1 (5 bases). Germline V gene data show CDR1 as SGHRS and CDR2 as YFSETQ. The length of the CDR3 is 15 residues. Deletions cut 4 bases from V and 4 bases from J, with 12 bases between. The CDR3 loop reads CASSPLGGYNSPLHF. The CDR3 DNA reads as TGCGCCAGCAGCCCGCTCGGGGGATATAATTCACCCCTCCACTTT.

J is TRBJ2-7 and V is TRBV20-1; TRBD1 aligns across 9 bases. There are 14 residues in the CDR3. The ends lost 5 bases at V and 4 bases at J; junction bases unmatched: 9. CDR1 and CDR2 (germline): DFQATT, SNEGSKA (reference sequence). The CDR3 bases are TGCAGTGCTTACACCGGGACAGGGTTATACGAGCAGTACTTC. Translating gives CSAYTGTGLYEQYF.

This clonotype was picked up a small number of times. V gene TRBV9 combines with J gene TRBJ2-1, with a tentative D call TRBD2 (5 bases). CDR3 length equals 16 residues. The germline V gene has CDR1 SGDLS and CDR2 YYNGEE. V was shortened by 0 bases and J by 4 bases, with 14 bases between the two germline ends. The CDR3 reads CASSVAAEWTYNEQFF. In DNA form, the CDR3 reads TGTGCCAGCAGCGTAGCAGCGGAGTGGACGTACAATGAGCAGTTCTTC.

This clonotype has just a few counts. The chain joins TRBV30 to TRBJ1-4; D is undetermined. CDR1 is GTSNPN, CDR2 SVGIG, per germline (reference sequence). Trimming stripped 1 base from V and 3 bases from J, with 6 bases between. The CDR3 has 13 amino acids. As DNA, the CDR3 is TGTGCCTGGAGTGGGGTACCTAATGAAAAACTGTTTTTT. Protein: CAWSGVPNEKLFF.

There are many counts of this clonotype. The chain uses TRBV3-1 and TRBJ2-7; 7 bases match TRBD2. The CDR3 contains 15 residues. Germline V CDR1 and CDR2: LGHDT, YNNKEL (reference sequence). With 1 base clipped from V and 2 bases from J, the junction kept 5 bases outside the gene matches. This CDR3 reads CASSQVPSGTYEQYF. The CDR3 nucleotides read TGTGCCAGCAGCCAAGTCCCTAGCGGAACCTACGAGCAGTACTTC.

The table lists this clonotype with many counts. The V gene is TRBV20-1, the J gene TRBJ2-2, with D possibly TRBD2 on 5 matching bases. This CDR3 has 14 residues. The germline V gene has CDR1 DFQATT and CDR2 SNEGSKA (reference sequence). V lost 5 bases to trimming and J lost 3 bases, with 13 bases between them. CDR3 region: CSAASRRHTGELFF. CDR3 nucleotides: TGCAGTGCTGCTAGCCGGAGACACACCGGGGAGCTGTTTTTT.

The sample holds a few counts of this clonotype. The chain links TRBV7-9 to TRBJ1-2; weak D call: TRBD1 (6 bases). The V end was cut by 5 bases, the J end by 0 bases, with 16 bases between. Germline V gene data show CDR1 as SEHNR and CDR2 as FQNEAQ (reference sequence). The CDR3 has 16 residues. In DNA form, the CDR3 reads TGTGCCAGCAGCGGACGGAACAGGGAGGCTAACTATGGCTACACCTTC. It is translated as CASSGRNREANYGYTF.

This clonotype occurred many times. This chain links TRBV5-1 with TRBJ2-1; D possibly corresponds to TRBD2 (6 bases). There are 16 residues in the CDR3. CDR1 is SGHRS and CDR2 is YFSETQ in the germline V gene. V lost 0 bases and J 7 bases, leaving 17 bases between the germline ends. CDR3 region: CASSLEGSGEGNEQFF. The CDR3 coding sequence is TGCGCCAGCAGCTTGGAGGGTAGCGGAGAAGGGAATGAGCAGTTCTTC.

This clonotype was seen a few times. The CDR3 DNA sequence: TGTGCCAGCAGTACCCCCGGTGGGACAGGCTTGGGGGTCAGCAATCAGCCCCAGCATTTT. This gives the protein CASSTPGGTGLGVSNQPQHF. The genes are TRBV28 and TRBJ1-5, with TRBD1 identical over 8 bases. J gave up 1 base and V 5 bases, and 19 bases lay outside the gene matches. This CDR3 contains 20 residues. Germline CDR1 is MDHEN and CDR2 is SYDVKM.

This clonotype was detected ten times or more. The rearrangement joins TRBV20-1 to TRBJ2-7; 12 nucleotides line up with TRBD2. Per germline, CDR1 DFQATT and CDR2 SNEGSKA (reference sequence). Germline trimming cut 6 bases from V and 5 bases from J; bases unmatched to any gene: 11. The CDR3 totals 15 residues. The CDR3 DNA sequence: TGCAGTGCACCCCCTCTAGCGGGAGGGCCGGACGAGCAGTACTTC. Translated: CSAPPLAGGPDEQYF.

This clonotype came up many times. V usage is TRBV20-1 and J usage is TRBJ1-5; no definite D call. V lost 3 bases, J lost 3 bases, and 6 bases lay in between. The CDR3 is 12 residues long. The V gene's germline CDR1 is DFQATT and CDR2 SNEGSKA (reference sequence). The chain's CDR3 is CSASGPNQPQHF. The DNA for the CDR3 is TGCAGTGCTAGCGGGCCCAATCAGCCCCAGCATTTT.

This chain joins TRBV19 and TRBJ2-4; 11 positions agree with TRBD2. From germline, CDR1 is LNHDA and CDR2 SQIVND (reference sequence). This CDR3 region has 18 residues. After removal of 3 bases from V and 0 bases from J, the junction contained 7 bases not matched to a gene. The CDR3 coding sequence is TGTGCCAGTAGTATTGGTCTAGCGGGAGGATTAGCCAAAAACATTCAGTACTTC. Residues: CASSIGLAGGLAKNIQYF.

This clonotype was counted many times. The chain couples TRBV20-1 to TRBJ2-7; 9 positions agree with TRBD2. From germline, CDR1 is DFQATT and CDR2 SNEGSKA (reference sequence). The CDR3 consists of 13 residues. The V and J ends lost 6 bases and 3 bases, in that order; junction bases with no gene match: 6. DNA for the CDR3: TGCAGTGCACCAACTAGCGGGTACTACGAGCAGTACTTC. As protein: CSAPTSGYYEQYF.

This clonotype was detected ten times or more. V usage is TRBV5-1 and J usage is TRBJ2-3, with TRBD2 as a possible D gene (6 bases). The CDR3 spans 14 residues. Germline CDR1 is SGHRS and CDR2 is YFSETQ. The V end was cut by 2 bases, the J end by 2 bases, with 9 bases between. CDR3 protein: CASSFSGNTDTQYF. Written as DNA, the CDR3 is TGCGCCAGCAGCTTTAGCGGCAACACAGATACGCAGTATTTT.

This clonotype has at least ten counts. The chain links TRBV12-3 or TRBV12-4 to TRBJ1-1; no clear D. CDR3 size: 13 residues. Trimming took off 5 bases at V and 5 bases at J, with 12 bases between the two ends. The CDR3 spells CASSAHLGTEAFF. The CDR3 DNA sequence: TGTGCCAGCAGTGCTCATCTAGGGACTGAAGCTTTCTTT.

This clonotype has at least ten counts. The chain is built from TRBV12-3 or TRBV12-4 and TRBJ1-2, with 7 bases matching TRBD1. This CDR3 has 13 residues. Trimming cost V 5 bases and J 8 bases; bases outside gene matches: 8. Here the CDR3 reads CASSDNRGRGYTF. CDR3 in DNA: TGTGCCAGCAGTGATAACAGGGGCCGGGGCTACACCTTC.

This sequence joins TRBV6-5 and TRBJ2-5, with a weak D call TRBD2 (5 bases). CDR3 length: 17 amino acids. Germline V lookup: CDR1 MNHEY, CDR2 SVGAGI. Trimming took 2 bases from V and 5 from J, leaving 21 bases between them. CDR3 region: CASSYAPVWGERETQYF. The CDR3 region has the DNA TGTGCCAGCAGTTACGCCCCGGTGTGGGGAGAGAGGGAGACCCAGTACTTC.

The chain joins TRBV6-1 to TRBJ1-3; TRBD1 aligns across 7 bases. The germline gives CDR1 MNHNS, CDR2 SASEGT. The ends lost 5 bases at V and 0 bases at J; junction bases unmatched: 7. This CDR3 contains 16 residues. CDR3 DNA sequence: TGTGCCAGCAGTCGGGGGACAGCGACCTCTGGAAACACCATATATTTT. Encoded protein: CASSRGTATSGNTIYF.

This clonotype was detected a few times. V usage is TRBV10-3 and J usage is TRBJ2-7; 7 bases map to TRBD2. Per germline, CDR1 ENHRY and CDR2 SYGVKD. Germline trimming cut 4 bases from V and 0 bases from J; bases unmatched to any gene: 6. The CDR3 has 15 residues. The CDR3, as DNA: TGTGCCATCAGTGGCTCTCGGGACTACTCCTACGAGCAGTACTTC. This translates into CAISGSRDYSYEQYF.

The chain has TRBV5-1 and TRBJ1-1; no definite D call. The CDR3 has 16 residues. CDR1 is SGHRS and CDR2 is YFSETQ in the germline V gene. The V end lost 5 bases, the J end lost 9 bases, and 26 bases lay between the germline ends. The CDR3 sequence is CASRAFLGSMNFKAFF. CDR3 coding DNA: TGCGCCAGCAGGGCATTTTTAGGCTCAATGAACTTTAAAGCTTTCTTT. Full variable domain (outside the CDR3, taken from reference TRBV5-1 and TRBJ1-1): KAGVTQTPRYLIKTRGQQVTLSCSPISGHRSVSWYQQTPGQGLQFLFEYFSETQRNKGNFPGRFSGRQFSNSRSEMNVSTLELGDSALYLCASRAFLGSMNFKAFFGQGTRLTVV.

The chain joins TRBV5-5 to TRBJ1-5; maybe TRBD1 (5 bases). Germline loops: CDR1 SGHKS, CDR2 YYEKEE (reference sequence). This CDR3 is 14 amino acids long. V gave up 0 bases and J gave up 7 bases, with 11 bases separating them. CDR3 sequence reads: CASSLAGGDQPQHF. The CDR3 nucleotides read TGTGCCAGCAGCTTGGCCGGGGGGGACCAGCCCCAGCATTTT.

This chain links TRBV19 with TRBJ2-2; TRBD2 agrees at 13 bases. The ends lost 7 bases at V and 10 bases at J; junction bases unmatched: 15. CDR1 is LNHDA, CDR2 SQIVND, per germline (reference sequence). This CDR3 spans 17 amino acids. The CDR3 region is CASINQLAGGSMEELFF. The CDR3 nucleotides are TGTGCCAGTATCAACCAACTAGCGGGAGGGTCCATGGAGGAGCTGTTTTTT.

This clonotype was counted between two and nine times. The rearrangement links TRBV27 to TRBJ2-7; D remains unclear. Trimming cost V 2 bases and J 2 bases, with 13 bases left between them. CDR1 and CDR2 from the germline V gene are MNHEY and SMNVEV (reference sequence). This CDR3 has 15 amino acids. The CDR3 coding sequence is TGTGCCAGCAGTTTAAGTCCAGGTCTTACCTACGAGCAGTACTTC. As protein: CASSLSPGLTYEQYF.

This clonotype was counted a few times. The CDR3 nucleotides are TGTGCCAGCAGCTTGAACTTGCAGGGGACTGGAAACACCATATATTTT. Protein sequence: CASSLNLQGTGNTIYF. V gene TRBV7-9 combines with J gene TRBJ1-3; D is possibly TRBD1 (6 bases). From germline, CDR1 is SEHNR and CDR2 FQNEAQ (reference sequence). The CDR3 is 16 amino acids. The ends were cut back, 3 bases at V and 2 bases at J, with 14 bases in the middle. Supplemented by reference TRBV7-9 and TRBJ1-3, the full variable domain reads DTGVSQNPRHKITKRGQNVTFRCDPISEHNRLYWYRQTLGQGPEFLTYFQNEAQLEKSRLLSDRFSAERPKGSFSTLEIQRTEQGDSAMYLCASSLNLQGTGNTIYFGEGSWLTVV.

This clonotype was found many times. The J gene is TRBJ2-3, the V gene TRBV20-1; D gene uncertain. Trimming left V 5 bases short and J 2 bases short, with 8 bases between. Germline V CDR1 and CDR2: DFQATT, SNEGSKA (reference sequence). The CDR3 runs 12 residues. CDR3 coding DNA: TGCAGTGCTCCGGCCGACACAGATACGCAGTATTTT. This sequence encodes CSAPADTDTQYF.

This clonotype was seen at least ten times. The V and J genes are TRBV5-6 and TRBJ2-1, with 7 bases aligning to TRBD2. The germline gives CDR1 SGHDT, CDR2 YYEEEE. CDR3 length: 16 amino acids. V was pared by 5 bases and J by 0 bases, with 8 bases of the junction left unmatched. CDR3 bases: TGTGCCAGCAGTCCAGCCCGGACTAGCTCCTACAATGAGCAGTTCTTC. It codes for CASSPARTSSYNEQFF.

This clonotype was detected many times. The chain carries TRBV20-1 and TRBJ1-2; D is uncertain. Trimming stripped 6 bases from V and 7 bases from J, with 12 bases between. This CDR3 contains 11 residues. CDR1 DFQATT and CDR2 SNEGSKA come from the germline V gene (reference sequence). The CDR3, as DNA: TGCAGTGCAGGATCCCGGGGTGGCTACACCTTC. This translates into CSAGSRGGYTF.

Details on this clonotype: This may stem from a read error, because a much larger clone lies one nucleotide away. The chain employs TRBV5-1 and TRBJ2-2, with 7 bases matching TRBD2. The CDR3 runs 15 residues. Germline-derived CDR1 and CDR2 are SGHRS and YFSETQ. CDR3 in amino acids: CAISLEASGTGELFF. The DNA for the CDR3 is TGCGCCATCAGCTTGGAGGCTAGCGGCACCGGGGAGCTGTTTTTT.